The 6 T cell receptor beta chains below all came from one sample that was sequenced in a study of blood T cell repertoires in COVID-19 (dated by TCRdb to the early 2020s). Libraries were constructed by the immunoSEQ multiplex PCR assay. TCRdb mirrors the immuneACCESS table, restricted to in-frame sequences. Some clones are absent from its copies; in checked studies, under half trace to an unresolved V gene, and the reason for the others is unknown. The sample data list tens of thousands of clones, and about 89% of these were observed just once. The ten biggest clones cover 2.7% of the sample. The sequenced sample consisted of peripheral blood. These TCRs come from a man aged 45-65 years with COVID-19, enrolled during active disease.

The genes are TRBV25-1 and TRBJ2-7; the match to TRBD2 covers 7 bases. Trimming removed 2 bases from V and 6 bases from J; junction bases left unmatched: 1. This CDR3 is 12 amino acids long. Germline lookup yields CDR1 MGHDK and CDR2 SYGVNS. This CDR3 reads CASSETGGEQYF. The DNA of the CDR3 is TGTGCCAGCAGTGAAACGGGGGGCGAGCAGTACTTC.

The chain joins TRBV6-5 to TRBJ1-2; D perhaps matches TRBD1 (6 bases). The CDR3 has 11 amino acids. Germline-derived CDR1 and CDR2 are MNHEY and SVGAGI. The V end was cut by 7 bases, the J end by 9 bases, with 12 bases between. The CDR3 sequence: CASKAGGSYTF. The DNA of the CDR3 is TGTGCCAGCAAAGCGGGGGGCAGCTACACCTTC.

CDR3 residues: CTSSQAINRLAGYMSSYNEQFF. Written as DNA, the CDR3 is TGCACCAGCAGCCAAGCTATTAATCGACTAGCGGGCTATATGAGCTCCTACAATGAGCAGTTCTTC. The chain employs TRBV1 and TRBJ2-1; the table's D call TRBD2 went unverified against the DNA. TRBV1 is a pseudogene. The CDR3 runs 22 residues.

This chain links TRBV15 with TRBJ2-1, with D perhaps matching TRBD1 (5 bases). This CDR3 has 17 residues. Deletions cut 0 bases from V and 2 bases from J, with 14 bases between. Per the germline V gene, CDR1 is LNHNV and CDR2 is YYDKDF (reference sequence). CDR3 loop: CATSRDDSLIPYNEQFF. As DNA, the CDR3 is TGTGCCACCAGCAGAGATGACAGTCTTATTCCCTACAATGAGCAGTTCTTC.

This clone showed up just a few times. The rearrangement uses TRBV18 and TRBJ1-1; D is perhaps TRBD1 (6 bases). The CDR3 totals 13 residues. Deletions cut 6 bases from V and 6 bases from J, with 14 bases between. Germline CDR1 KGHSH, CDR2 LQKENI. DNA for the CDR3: TGTGCCAGCTCTGTCCGGGACAAGGCTGAAGCTTTCTTT. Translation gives CASSVRDKAEAFF.

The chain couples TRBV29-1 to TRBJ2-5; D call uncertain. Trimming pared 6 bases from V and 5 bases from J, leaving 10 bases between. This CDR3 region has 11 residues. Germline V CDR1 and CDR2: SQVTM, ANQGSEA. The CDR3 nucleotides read TGCAGCGTCCACCAACGGGAGACCCAGTACTTC. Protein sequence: CSVHQRETQYF.